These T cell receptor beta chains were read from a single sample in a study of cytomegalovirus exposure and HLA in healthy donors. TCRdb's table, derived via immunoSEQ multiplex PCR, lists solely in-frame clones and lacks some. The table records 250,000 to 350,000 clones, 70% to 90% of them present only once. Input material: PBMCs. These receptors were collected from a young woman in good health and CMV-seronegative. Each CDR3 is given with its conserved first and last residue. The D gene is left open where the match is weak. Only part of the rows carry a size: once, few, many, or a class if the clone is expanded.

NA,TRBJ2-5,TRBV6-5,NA,TGTGCCAGCAGTTACTCGGGGGGACAAGAGACCCAGTACTTC,CASSYSGGQETQYF
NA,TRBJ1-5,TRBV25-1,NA,TGTGCCAGCAGTGTGGCTAATCAGCCCCAGCATTTT,CASSVANQPQHF
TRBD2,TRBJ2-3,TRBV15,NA,TGTGCCACCAGCAGAGAAGGCGGGAGGGCCGCAGATACGCAGTATTTT,CATSREGGRAADTQYF
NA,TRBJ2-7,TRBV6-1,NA,TGTGCCAGCCTTCTACCCCCCTACGAGCAGTACTTC,CASLLPPYEQYF
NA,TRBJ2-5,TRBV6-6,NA,TGTGCCAGCCCTCGGACAGAAGAAGAGACCCAGTACTTC,CASPRTEEETQYF
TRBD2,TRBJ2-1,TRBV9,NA,TGTGCCAGCAGCGTAATGGGACTAGAGGACGATGAGCAGTTCTTC,CASSVMGLEDDEQFF
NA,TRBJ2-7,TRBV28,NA,TGTGCCAGCAGGCCGCCCTTGTCGGCTGCGGGGGAGCAGTACTTC,CASRPPLSAAGEQYF
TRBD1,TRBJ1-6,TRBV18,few,TGTGCCAGCTCACCCCGACAGGGGTGGGCTTCACCCCTCCACTTT,CASSPRQGWASPLHF
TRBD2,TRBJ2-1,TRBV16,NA,TGTGCCAGCAGTGTGACTAGCGGGGACCTCTACAATGAGCAGTTCTTC,CASSVTSGDLYNEQFF
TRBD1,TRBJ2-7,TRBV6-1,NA,TGTGCCAGCAGCGAACACATCGGGACAGACTACGAGCAGTACTTC,CASSEHIGTDYEQYF
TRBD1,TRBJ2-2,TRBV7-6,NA,TGTGCCAGCAGCTTCCCCCGTGGACAGGGGGCAACAGGGGAGCTGTTTTTT,CASSFPRGQGATGELFF
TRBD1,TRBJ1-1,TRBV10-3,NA,TGTGCCATCAGTGAGGGTTACAGGGGGCTGAGCACTGAAGCTTTCTTT,CAISEGYRGLSTEAFF
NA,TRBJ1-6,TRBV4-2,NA,TGTGCCAGCAGCCAAGGTTCAGGGAATAATTCACCCCTCCACTTT,CASSQGSGNNSPLHF
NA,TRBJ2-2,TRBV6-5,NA,TGTGCCAGCAGTTACCCCGCCCGAGGCGGGGAGCTGTTTTTT,CASSYPARGGELFF
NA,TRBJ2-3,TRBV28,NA,TGTGCCAGCAGCCCGCTGCTCGAGATAGCAGATACGCAGTATTTT,CASSPLLEIADTQYF
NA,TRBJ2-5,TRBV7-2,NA,TGTGCCAGCAGCCTGCGGAGCGGGCTACAAGAGACCCAGTACTTC,CASSLRSGLQETQYF
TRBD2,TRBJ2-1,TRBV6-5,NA,TGTGCCAGCAGTTACGGACTAGCGGCATACAATGAGCAGTTCTTC,CASSYGLAAYNEQFF
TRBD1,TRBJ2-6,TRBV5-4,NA,TGTGCCAGCAGCTTCTCGACAGGGTTGGACGTCCTGACTTTC,CASSFSTGLDVLTF
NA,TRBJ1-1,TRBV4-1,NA,TGCGCCAGCAGCCAAGGGGGCAGCATGAACACTGAAGCTTTCTTT,CASSQGGSMNTEAFF
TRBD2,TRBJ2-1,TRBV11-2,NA,TGTGCCAGCAGCGGACTAGCGAGGAATGAGCAGTTCTTC,CASSGLARNEQFF
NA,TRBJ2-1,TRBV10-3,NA,TGTGCCATCAGACAGGAACCGCGGGGTGAGCAGTTCTTC,CAIRQEPRGEQFF
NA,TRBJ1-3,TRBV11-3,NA,TGTGCCAGCAGCGCTACCGGTGGAAACACCATATATTTT,CASSATGGNTIYF
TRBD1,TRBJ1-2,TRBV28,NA,TGTGCCAGCAACTTGCCATCGGACAGGGCTCACTATGGCTACACCTTC,CASNLPSDRAHYGYTF
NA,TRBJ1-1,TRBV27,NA,TGTGCCAGCAGTTTCGGTGGGGCCACTGAAGCTTTCTTT,CASSFGGATEAFF
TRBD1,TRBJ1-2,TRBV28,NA,TGTGCCAGCAGTTTTGACAGGGGCTATGGCTACACCTTC,CASSFDRGYGYTF
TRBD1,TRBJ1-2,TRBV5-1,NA,TGCGCCAGCAACACCTTCTCGGGACAGGGGAAAGCTAACTATGGCTACACCTTC,CASNTFSGQGKANYGYTF
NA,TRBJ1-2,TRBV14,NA,TGTGCCAGCAGTTCGAGACAGCTCTATGGCTACACCTTC,CASSSRQLYGYTF
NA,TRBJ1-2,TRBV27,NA,TGTGCCAGCAGTTTAGGGGGGTCTAACTATGGCTACACCTTC,CASSLGGSNYGYTF
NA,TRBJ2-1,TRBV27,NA,TGTGCCAGCAGTTTACGCATCCCACAGGTAACCAATGAGCAGTTCTTC,CASSLRIPQVTNEQFF
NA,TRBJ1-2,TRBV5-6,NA,TGTGCCAGCACCCTAGCAAACTATGGCTACACCTTC,CASTLANYGYTF
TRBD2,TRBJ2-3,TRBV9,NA,TGTGCCAGCAGCGAGGGACTAGCTGGCACAGATACGCAGTATTTT,CASSEGLAGTDTQYF
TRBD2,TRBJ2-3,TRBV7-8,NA,TGTGCCAGCAGCTTATCCGGGACTAGCGGGAGAACATCATTAGATACGCAGTATTTT,CASSLSGTSGRTSLDTQYF
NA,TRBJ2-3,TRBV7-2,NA,TGTGCCAGCAGCTTAGGTGTCTACACAGATACGCAGTATTTT,CASSLGVYTDTQYF
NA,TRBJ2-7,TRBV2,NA,TGTGCCAGCAGTGAAGCGCGGCAGTACTTC,CASSEARQYF
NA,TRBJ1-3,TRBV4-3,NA,TGCGCCAGCAGCCAAGGACACCCCTCCCCATCTGGAAACACCATATATTTT,CASSQGHPSPSGNTIYF
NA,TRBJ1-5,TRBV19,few,TGTGCCAGTAGTAGAACCCTAAAACAGGGTGGGGGCAATCAGCCCCAGCATTTT,CASSRTLKQGGGNQPQHF